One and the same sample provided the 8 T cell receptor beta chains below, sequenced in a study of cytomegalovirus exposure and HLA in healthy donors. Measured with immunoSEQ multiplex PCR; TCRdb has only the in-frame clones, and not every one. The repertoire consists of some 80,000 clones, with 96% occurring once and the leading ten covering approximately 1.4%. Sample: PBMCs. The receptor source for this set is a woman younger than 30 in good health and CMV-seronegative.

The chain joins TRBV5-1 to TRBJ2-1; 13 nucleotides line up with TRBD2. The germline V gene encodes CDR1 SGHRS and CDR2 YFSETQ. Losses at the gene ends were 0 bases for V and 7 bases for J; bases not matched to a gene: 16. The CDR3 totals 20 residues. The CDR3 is CASSLVGVLAGGPRRNEQFF. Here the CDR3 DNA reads TGCGCCAGCAGCTTGGTTGGGGTACTAGCGGGAGGGCCACGTCGTAATGAGCAGTTCTTC.

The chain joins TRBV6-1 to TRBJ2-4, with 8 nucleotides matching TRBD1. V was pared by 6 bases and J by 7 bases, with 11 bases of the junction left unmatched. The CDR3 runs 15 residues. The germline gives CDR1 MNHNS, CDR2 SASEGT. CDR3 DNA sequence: TGTGCCAGCAGGGGCCGGGCAGGGGGCCCGAACATTCAGTACTTC. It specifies CASRGRAGGPNIQYF.

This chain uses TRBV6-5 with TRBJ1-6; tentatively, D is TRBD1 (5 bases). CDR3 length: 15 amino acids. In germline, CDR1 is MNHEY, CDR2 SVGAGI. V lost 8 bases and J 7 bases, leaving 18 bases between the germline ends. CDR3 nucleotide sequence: TGTGCCAGCCTACCCCGTCTGGGGCGCAATTCACCCCTCCACTTT. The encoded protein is CASLPRLGRNSPLHF.

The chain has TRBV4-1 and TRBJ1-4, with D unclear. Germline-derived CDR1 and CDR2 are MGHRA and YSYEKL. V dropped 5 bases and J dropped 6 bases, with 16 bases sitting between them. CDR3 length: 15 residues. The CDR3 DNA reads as TGCGCCAGCAGCTCGGGGATTGGTTTTTATGAAAAACTGTTTTTT. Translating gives CASSSGIGFYEKLFF.

The CDR3 here is CASSLAGTGGSGYTF. As DNA, the CDR3 is TGTGCCAGCAGTTTAGCGGGGACAGGGGGTAGTGGCTACACCTTC. The J gene is TRBJ1-2, the V gene TRBV27; 11 nucleotides match TRBD1. The ends lost 2 bases at V and 7 bases at J; junction bases unmatched: 6. The CDR3 has 15 amino acids. CDR1 is MNHEY and CDR2 is SMNVEV in the germline V gene (reference sequence).

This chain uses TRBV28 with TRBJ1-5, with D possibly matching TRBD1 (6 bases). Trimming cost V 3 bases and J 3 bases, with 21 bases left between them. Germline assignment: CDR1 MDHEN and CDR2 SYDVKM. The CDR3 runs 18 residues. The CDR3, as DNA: TGTGCCAGCAGTTTTGCGATGGCAGGGGCCTCCTCCAATCAGCCCCAGCATTTT. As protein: CASSFAMAGASSNQPQHF. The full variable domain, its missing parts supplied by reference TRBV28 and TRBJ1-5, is DVKVTQSSRYLVKRTGEKVFLECVQDMDHENMFWYRQDPGLGLRLIYFSYDVKMKEKGDIPEGYSVSREKKERFSLILESASTNQTSMYLCASSFAMAGASSNQPQHFGDGTRLSIL.

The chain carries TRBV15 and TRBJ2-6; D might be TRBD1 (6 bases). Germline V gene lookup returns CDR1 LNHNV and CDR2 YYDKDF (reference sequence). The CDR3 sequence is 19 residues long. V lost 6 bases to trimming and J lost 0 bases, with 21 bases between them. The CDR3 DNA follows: TGTGCCACCAGGGGCGTACGGACGGGACAAATCTCTGGGGCCAACGTCCTGACTTTC. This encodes CATRGVRTGQISGANVLTF.

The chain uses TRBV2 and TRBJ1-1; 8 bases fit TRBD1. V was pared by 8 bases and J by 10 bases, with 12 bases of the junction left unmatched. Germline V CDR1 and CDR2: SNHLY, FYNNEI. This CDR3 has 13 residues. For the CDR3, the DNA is TGTGCCAGCGGATTTCCCCAGGGGGCGGTAGCTTTCTTT. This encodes CASGFPQGAVAFF.